This T cell receptor beta chain was identified in a study of cytomegalovirus exposure and HLA in healthy donors. Study-wide context: Most donors, roughly 84% of some 400 genotyped, fell in the Caucasian-associated ancestry cluster.

V lost 5 bases and J lost 3, with 17 bases in between. The CDR3 has 15 amino acids. Germline CDR1 reads SGHVS; CDR2 reads FQNEAQ. Regarding this clone: Its antigen is unidentified.

Notes on the study in general: The study listed under 200 cytomegalovirus-associated TCR beta chains.

At the time of sampling, donors were nominally healthy, though unrecorded immune exposures were likely. Both 60 Vbeta primers and 13 Jbeta primers went into the PCR. Measured with immunoSEQ multiplex PCR; TCRdb has only the in-frame clones, and not every one. The profile shows more than 200,000 clones, 65% to 90% of them singletons. The receptor's source is a girl aged 10-17 years in good health and CMV-seronegative. Sequencing used PBMCs. The chain joins TRBV7-8 to TRBJ2-7; D perhaps matches TRBD2 (6 bases). The CDR3 sequence is CASSMLGGGDYEQYF. The CDR3 region has the DNA TGTGCCAGCAGCATGTTGGGGGGAGGAGACTACGAGCAGTACTTC.